This paragraph reports one T cell receptor (beta chain). The data originate from a study of T cells in localized non-small cell lung cancer. Profiled with immunoSEQ multiplex PCR; TCRdb holds only in-frame clones, not every one. The top ten clones hold roughly 7% of a sample with about 2,100 clones, 26% of them seen once. V lost 8 bases to trimming and J lost 3 bases, with 19 bases between them. The CDR3 length is 16 residues. Germline V gene lookup returns CDR1 LNHDA and CDR2 SQIVND (reference sequence). This chain connects TRBV19 to TRBJ2-2; either TRBD1 or TRBD2 may fit D (5 bases each). This clonotype was obtained from a woman aged 40-69 years with stage II squamous cell lung carcinoma. Here the sequenced sample was lung tumor tissue, taken before any cancer treatment. The CDR3 DNA reads as TGTGCCAGTGGGGGTGGCCGGGACGTTTACACCGGGGAGCTGTTTTTT. Its translation is CASGGGRDVYTGELFF. Looking up the rest from reference TRBV19 and TRBJ2-2 gives the full variable domain: DGGITQSPKYLFRKEGQNVTLSCEQNLNHDAMYWYRQDPGQGLRLIYYSQIVNDFQKGDIAEGYSVSREKKESFPLTVTSAQKNPTAFYLCASGGGRDVYTGELFFGEGSRLTVL.